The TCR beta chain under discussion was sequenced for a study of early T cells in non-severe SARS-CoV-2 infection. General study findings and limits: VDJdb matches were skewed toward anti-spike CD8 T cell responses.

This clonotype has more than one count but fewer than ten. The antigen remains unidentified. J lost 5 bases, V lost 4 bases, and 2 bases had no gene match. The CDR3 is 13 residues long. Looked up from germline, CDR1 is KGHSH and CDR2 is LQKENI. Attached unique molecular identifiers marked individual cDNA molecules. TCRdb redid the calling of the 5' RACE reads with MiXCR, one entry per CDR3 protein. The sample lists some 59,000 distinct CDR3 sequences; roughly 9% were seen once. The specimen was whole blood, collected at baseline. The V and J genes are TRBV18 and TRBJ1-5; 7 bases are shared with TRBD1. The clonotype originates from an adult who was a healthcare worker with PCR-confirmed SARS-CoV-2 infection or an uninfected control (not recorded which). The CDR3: CASSQDRDQPQHF. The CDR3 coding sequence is TGTGCCAGCTCACAAGACAGGGATCAGCCCCAGCATTTT.